The 12 T cell receptor beta chains reported below all come from one sample, sequenced in a study of T cell responses to AZD1222 COVID-19 vaccine. TCRdb's table, derived via immunoSEQ multiplex PCR, lists solely in-frame clones and lacks some. The table lists 150,000 or so clones, about 91% of them singletons, with around 0.99% in the top ten. The sequencing used peripheral blood, collected 28 days after the second AZD1222 dose. These receptors originate from an adult who received the AZD1222 COVID-19 vaccine.

The V gene is TRBV6-5, the J gene TRBJ2-1, with D maybe TRBD1 (6 bases). V lost 6 bases and J 11 bases, leaving 17 bases between the germline ends. Germline V lookup: CDR1 MNHEY, CDR2 SVGAGI. This CDR3 region has 13 residues. CDR3 DNA: TGTGCCAGCAGAGTTGGACAGACGGGTCAGCAGTTCTTC. Translated: CASRVGQTGQQFF.

The rearrangement joins TRBV7-2 to TRBJ1-1; possible D gene TRBD1, 6 bases. Trimming removed 1 base at V and 5 bases at J, with 11 bases between. CDR3 length: 14 amino acids. Per germline, CDR1 SGHTA and CDR2 FQGNSA. The CDR3 coding sequence is TGTGCCAGCAGCTTAGTACAGGGAGGGACTGAAGCTTTCTTT. It yields the protein CASSLVQGGTEAFF.

The chain links TRBV6-5 to TRBJ2-7; TRBD1 might be the D (6 bases). Germline V gene sequence: CDR1 MNHEY, CDR2 SVGAGI. The germline V and J ends were trimmed by 5 bases and 2 bases, with 13 bases remaining between them. The CDR3 sequence is 14 residues long. The CDR3 DNA sequence: TGTGCCAGCAGTCCCACAGGGTTAACCTACGAGCAGTACTTC. This codes for CASSPTGLTYEQYF.

The chain joins TRBV6-1 to TRBJ1-4; possible D gene TRBD1, 5 bases. The germline V and J ends were trimmed by 3 bases and 2 bases, with 10 bases remaining between them. The CDR3 totals 15 residues. Germline CDR1 MNHNS, CDR2 SASEGT. The CDR3 is CASSDGTATNEKLFF. For the CDR3, the DNA is TGTGCCAGCAGTGACGGGACGGCCACTAATGAAAAACTGTTTTTT.

V is TRBV19 and J is TRBJ1-2; 10 positions agree with TRBD1. Germline V gene data show CDR1 as LNHDA and CDR2 as SQIVND (reference sequence). V was pared by 6 bases and J by 4 bases, with 8 bases of the junction left unmatched. This CDR3 contains 15 residues. CDR3 in DNA: TGTGCCAGTAGACCCGGGACAGGGGATCCCTATGGCTACACCTTC. Its translation: CASRPGTGDPYGYTF.

This chain links TRBV5-1 with TRBJ2-1, with no clear D. The germline gives CDR1 SGHRS, CDR2 YFSETQ. Trimming removed 5 bases at V and 5 bases at J, with 11 bases between. CDR3 length: 13 amino acids. CDR3 DNA sequence: TGCGCCAGCAGACTCGGGCCAAACAATGAGCAGTTCTTC. Its protein is CASRLGPNNEQFF. The variable domain in full, with the rest retrieved from reference TRBV5-1 and TRBJ2-1, is KAGVTQTPRYLIKTRGQQVTLSCSPISGHRSVSWYQQTPGQGLQFLFEYFSETQRNKGNFPGRFSGRQFSNSRSEMNVSTLELGDSALYLCASRLGPNNEQFFGPGTRLTVL.

The V gene is TRBV9, the J gene TRBJ1-2; D ambiguous. Germline V CDR1 and CDR2: SGDLS, YYNGEE. The CDR3 loop spans 14 amino acids. Trimming pared 0 bases from V and 1 base from J, leaving 7 bases between. CDR3 residues: CASSVGERNYGYTF. CDR3 DNA: TGTGCCAGCAGCGTAGGGGAGCGTAACTATGGCTACACCTTC. The entire variable domain, with the rest obtained from reference TRBV9 and TRBJ1-2, is as follows: DSGVTQTPKHLITATGQRVTLRCSPRSGDLSVYWYQQSLDQGLQFLIQYYNGEERAKGNILERFSAQQFPDLHSELNLSSLELGDSALYFCASSVGERNYGYTFGSGTRLTVV.

This clone has just one count. The chain employs TRBV9 and TRBJ1-2; perhaps TRBD1 as D (6 bases). With 1 base removed from V and 4 bases from J, the gap between germline ends came to 11 bases. Germline assignment: CDR1 SGDLS and CDR2 YYNGEE. The CDR3 has 14 residues. The CDR3 is CASSVLGASYGYTF. CDR3 DNA sequence: TGTGCCAGCAGCGTATTGGGGGCTAGCTATGGCTACACCTTC.

There are a few counts of this clone. The genes are TRBV29-1 and TRBJ2-1, with D hard to call. V was shortened by 4 bases and J by 5 bases, with 12 bases between the two germline ends. The CDR3 is 13 amino acids. Germline values: CDR1 SQVTM, CDR2 ANQGSEA. The CDR3 DNA reads TGCAGCGTTGGGAAGAGAGAGCACAATGAGCAGTTCTTC. Translating gives CSVGKREHNEQFF.

The chain links TRBV6-6 to TRBJ1-3; 7 bases line up with TRBD1. The J segment lost 7 bases and the V segment lost 0 bases, leaving 6 bases of the junction unmatched. Per the germline V gene, CDR1 is MNHNY and CDR2 is SVGAGI (reference sequence). This CDR3 spans 15 amino acids. CDR3 sequence reads: CASSYSTGDWNTIYF. DNA for the CDR3: TGTGCCAGCAGTTACTCTACAGGGGATTGGAACACCATATATTTT.

The chain couples TRBV5-5 to TRBJ2-7; D is uncertain. V lost 1 base and J lost 0, with 8 bases in between. This CDR3 contains 14 residues. Germline loops: CDR1 SGHKS, CDR2 YYEKEE (reference sequence). Here the CDR3 DNA reads TGTGCCAGCAGCTTGAAAGGGAACTCCTACGAGCAGTACTTC. It encodes CASSLKGNSYEQYF.

The V and J genes are TRBV9 and TRBJ1-2, with 9 bases lining up with TRBD1. Germline V CDR1 and CDR2: SGDLS, YYNGEE. The CDR3 has 13 residues. J gave up 6 bases and V 4 bases, and 4 bases lay outside the gene matches. The CDR3 spells CASSPWTGDGYTF. The DNA of the CDR3 is TGTGCCAGCAGCCCCTGGACAGGGGATGGCTACACCTTC.